The source of this T cell receptor (beta chain) is a study of beta chain features in type 1 diabetes. Study in general: Patients looked much like healthy donors when it came to age, gender and cell yields. Study-wide results and limits: The study found moderately but significantly shorter TCRB CDR3s in all four CD4+ subsets of Type 1 diabetes patients. Sequencing the cDNA could make cells with high TCR expression show up more than they should. Reduced insertions and increased deletions marked VDJ junctions in type 1 diabetes patients.

The CDR3 consists of 13 residues. Per germline, CDR1 GTSNPN and CDR2 SVGIG (reference sequence). V lost 7 bases and J 2 bases, leaving 14 bases between the germline ends. The table lists this clone with a few counts. The antigen remains unidentified. Expressed TCRB transcripts got sequenced, as all isolated RNA was reverse transcribed. Here immunoSEQ multiplex PCR was the method, and the copy in TCRdb shows in-frame clones only, minus some. The sample lists around 150,000 clones; about 63% were seen once. The sequenced material came from naive CD4+ T cells from blood. The rearrangement links TRBV30 to TRBJ1-2; D is unresolved. This TCR derives from a man aged 30 to 39 with type 1 diabetes. The CDR3 here is CASKGGLNYGYTF. Written as DNA, the CDR3 is TGTGCCTCAAAAGGAGGACTCAACTATGGCTACACCTTC. Full variable domain (missing parts from reference TRBV30 and TRBJ1-2): SQTIHQWPATLVQPVGSPLSLECTVEGTSNPNLYWYRQAAGRGLQLLFYSVGIGQISSEVPQNLSASRPQDRQFILSSKKLLLSDSGFYLCASKGGLNYGYTFGSGTRLTVV.